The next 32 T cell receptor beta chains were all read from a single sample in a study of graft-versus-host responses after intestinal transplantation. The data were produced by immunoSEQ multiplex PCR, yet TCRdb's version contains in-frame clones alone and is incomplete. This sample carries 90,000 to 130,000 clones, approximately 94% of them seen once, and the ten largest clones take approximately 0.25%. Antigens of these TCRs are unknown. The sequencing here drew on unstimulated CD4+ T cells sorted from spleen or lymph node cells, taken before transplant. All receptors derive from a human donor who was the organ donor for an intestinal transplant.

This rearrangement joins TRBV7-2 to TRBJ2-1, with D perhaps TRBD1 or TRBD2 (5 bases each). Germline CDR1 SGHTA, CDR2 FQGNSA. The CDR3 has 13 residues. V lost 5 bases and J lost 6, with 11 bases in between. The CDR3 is CASSDGTSNEQFF. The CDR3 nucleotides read TGTGCCAGCAGCGACGGGACCAGCAATGAGCAGTTCTTC. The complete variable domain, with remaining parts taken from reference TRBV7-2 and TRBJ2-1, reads GAGVSQSPSNKVTEKGKDVELRCDPISGHTALYWYRQSLGQGLEFLIYFQGNSAPDKSGLPSDRFSAERTGGSVSTLTIQRTQQEDSAVYLCASSDGTSNEQFFGPGTRLTVL.

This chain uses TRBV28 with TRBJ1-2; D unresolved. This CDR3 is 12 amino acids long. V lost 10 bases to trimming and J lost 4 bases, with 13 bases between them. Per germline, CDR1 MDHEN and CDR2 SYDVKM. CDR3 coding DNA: TGTGCCATAGGACGGGAAATCTATGGCTACACCTTC. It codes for CAIGREIYGYTF.

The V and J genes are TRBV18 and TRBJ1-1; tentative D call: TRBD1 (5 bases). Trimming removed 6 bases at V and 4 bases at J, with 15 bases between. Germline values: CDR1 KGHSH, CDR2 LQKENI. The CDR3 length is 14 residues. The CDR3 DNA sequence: TGTGCCAGCTCCCAAGGGATGGGGCGCACTGAAGCTTTCTTT. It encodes CASSQGMGRTEAFF.

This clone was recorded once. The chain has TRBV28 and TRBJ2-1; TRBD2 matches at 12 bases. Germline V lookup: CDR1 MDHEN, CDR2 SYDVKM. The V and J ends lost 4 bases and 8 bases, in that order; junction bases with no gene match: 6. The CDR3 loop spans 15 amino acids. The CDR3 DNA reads TGTGCCAGCAGTTCCCGCGCTAGCGGGAGGGATGAGCAGTTCTTC. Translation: CASSSRASGRDEQFF.

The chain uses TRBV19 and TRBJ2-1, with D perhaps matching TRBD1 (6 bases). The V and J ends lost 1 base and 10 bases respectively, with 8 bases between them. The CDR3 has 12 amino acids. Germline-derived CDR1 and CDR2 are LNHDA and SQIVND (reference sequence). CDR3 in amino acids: CASSIGGREQFF. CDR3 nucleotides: TGTGCCAGTAGTATAGGGGGGCGGGAGCAGTTCTTC.

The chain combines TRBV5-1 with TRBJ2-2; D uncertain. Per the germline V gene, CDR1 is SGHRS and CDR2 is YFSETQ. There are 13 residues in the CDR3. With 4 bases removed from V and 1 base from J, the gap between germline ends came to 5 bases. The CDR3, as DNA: TGCGCCAGCAGCCCCAGGAACACCGGGGAGCTGTTTTTT. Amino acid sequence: CASSPRNTGELFF.

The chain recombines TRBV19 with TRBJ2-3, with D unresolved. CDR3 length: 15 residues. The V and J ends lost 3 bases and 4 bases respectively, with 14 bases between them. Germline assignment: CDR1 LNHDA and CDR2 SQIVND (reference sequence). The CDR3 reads CASSMALSLADTQYF. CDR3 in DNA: TGTGCCAGTAGTATGGCACTCTCATTGGCAGATACGCAGTATTTT.

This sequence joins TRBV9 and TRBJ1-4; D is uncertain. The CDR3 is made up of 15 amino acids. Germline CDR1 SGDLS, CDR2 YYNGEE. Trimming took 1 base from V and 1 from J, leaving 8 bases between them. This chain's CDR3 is CASSVTGITNEKLFF. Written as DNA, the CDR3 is TGTGCCAGCAGCGTAACTGGTATAACTAATGAAAAACTGTTTTTT.

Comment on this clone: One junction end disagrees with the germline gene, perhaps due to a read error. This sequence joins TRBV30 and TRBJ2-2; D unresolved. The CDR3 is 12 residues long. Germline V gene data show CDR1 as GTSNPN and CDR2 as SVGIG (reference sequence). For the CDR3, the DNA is TGTGCCCGGAGTTCCTACACCGGGGAGCTGTTTTTT. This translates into CARSSYTGELFF.

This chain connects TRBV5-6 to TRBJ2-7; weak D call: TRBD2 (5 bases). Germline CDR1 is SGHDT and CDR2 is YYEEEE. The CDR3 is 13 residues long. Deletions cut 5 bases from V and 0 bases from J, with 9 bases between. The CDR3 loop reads CASSYSVSYEQYF. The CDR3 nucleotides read TGTGCCAGCAGTTATAGCGTCTCCTACGAGCAGTACTTC.

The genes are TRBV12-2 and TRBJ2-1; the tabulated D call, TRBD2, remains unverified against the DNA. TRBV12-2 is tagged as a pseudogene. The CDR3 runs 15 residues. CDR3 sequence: CASRMRTAGGDEQFF. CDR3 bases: TGTGCAAGTCGCATGCGGACGGCCGGAGGGGATGAGCAGTTCTTC.

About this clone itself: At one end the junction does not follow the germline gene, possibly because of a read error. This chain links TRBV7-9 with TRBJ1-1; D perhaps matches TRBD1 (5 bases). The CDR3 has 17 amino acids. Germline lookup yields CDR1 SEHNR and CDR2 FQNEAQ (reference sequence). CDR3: CTSSFRSGQGKNTEAFF. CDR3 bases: TGTACCAGCAGCTTCCGTTCTGGGCAGGGCAAGAACACTGAAGCTTTCTTT.

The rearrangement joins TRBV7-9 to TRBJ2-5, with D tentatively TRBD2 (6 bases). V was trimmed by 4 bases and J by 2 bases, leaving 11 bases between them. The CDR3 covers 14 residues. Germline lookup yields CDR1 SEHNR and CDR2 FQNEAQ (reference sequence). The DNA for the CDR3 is TGTGCCAGCAGCTCCGACGGGGGACAAGAGACCCAGTACTTC. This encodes CASSSDGGQETQYF. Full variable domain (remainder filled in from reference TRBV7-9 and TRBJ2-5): DTGVSQNPRHKITKRGQNVTFRCDPISEHNRLYWYRQTLGQGPEFLTYFQNEAQLEKSRLLSDRFSAERPKGSFSTLEIQRTEQGDSAMYLCASSSDGGQETQYFGPGTRLLVL.

The CDR3 reads CASSLTGDYGYTF. The CDR3 nucleotides are TGCGCCAGCAGCTTGACAGGGGACTATGGCTACACCTTC. V and J are TRBV5-1 and TRBJ1-2, with 7 positions matching TRBD1. J was trimmed by 3 bases and V by 1 base; bases with no gene match: 0. Germline V gives CDR1 SGHRS, CDR2 YFSETQ. The CDR3 runs to 13 residues.

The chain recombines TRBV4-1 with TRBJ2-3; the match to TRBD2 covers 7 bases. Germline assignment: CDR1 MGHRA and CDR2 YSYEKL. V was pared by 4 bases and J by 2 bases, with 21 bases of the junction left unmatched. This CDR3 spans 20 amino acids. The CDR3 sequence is CASSRGGVAGAPRNTDTQYF. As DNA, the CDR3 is TGCGCCAGCAGCCGGGGGGGGGTAGCGGGTGCCCCCAGGAACACAGATACGCAGTATTTT.

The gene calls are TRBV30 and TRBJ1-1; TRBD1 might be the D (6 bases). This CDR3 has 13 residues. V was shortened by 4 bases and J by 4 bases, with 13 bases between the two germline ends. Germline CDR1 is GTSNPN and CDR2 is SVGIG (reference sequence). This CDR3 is CAWKHRASTEAFF. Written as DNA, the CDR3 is TGTGCCTGGAAACACAGGGCTAGCACTGAAGCTTTCTTT.

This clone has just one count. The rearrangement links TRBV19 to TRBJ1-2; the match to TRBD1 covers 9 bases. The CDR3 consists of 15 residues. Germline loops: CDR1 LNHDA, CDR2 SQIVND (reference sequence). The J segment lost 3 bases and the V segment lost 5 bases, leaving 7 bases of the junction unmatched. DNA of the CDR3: TGTGCCAGTAGTGCAACAGGGGGCAGAGACTATGGCTACACCTTC. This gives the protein CASSATGGRDYGYTF.

Written as DNA, the CDR3 is TGTGCCAGCTCACCACCGCACACCGGGGAGCTGTTTTTT. Translating gives CASSPPHTGELFF. This chain joins TRBV18 and TRBJ2-2; D remains unclear. The CDR3 is made up of 13 amino acids. The germline V gene encodes CDR1 KGHSH and CDR2 LQKENI. Trimming left V 0 bases short and J 3 bases short, with 2 bases between.

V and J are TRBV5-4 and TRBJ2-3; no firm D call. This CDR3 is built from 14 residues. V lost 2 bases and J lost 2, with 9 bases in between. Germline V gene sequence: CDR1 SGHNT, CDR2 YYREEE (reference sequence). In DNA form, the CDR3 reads TGTGCCAGCAGCTTAAAAGGATCCACAGATACGCAGTATTTT. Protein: CASSLKGSTDTQYF.

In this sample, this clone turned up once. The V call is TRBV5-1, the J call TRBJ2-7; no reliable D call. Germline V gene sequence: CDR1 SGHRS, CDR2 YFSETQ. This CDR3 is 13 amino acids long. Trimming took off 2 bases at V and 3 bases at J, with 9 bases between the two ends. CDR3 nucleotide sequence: TGCGCCAGCAGCTTTGATCCCAACTACGAGCAGTACTTC. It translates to CASSFDPNYEQYF.

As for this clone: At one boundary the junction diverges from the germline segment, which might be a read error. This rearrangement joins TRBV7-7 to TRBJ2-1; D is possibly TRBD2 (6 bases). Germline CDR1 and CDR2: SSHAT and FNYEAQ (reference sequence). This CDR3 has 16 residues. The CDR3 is CASSLGWREGYNEQFF. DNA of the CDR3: TGTGCTAGCAGCTTAGGTTGGCGGGAAGGCTACAATGAGCAGTTCTTC.

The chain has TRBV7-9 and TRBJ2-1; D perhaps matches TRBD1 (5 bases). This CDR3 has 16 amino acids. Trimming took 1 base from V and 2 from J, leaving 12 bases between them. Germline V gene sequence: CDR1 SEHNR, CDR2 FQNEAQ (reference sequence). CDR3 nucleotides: TGTGCCAGCAGCTTAGTTGGGGCATGGGCCTACAATGAGCAGTTCTTC. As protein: CASSLVGAWAYNEQFF.

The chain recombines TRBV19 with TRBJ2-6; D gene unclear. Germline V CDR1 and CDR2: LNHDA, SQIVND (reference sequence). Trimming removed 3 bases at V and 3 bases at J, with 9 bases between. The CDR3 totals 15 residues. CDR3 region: CASSMRHVGANVLTF. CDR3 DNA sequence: TGTGCCAGTAGTATGCGACATGTTGGGGCCAACGTCCTGACTTTC.

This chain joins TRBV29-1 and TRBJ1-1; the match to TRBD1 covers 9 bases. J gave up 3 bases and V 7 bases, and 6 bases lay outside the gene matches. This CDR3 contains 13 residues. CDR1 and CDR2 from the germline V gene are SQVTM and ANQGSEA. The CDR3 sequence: CSGGQGSDTEAFF. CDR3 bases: TGCAGCGGTGGACAGGGGTCGGACACTGAAGCTTTCTTT.

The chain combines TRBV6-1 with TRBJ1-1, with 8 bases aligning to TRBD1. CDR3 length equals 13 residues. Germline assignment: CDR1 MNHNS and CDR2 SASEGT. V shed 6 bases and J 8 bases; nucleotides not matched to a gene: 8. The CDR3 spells CASRQTRDREAFF. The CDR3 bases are TGTGCCAGCAGGCAGACCAGGGACAGGGAAGCTTTCTTT.

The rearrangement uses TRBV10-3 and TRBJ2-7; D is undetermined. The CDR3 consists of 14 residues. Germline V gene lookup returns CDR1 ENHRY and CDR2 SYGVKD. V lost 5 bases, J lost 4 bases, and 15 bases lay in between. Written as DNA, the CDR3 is TGTGCCATCAGTAGATCGGGTGTGGGGTACGAGCAGTACTTC. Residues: CAISRSGVGYEQYF.

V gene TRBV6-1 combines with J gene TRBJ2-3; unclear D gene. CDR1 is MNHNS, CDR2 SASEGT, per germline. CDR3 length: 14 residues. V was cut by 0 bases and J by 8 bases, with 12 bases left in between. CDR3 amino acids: CASSEALYQSTQYF. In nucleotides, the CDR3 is TGTGCCAGCAGTGAAGCGCTATACCAAAGTACGCAGTATTTT.

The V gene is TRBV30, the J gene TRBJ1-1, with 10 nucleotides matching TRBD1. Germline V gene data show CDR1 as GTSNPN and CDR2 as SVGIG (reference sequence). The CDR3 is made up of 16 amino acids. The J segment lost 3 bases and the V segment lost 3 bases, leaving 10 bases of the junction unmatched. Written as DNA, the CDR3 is TGTGCCTGGAGGATCCGGGACAGGGGCCGGGACACTGAAGCTTTCTTT. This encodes CAWRIRDRGRDTEAFF.

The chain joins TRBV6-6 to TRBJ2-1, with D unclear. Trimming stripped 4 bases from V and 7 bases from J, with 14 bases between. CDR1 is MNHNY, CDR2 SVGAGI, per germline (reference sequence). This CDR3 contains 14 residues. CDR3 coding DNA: TGTGCCAGCAGTTTTCCCTCCGGGTGGAATGAGCAGTTCTTC. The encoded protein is CASSFPSGWNEQFF.

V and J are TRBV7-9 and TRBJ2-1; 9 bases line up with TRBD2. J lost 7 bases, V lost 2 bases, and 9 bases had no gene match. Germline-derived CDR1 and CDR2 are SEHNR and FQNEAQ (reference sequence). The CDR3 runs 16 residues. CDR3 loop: CASSLRSAGGVNEQFF. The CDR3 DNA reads TGTGCCAGCAGCTTAAGATCCGCGGGAGGGGTGAATGAGCAGTTCTTC.

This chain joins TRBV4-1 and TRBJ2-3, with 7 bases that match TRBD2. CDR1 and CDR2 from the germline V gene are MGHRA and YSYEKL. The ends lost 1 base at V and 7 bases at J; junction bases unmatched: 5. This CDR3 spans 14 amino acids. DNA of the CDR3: TGCGCCAGCAGCCAAGTAGCGGGTTTGCATACGCAGTATTTT. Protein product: CASSQVAGLHTQYF.

The CDR3 DNA follows: TGTGCCAGCAGCTCCTCCGGGTCCGGAAACACCATATATTTT. Protein: CASSSSGSGNTIYF. V gene TRBV5-4 combines with J gene TRBJ1-3, with unresolved D. Trimming left V 3 bases short and J 4 bases short, with 11 bases between. In germline, CDR1 is SGHNT, CDR2 YYREEE (reference sequence). CDR3 length: 14 amino acids.